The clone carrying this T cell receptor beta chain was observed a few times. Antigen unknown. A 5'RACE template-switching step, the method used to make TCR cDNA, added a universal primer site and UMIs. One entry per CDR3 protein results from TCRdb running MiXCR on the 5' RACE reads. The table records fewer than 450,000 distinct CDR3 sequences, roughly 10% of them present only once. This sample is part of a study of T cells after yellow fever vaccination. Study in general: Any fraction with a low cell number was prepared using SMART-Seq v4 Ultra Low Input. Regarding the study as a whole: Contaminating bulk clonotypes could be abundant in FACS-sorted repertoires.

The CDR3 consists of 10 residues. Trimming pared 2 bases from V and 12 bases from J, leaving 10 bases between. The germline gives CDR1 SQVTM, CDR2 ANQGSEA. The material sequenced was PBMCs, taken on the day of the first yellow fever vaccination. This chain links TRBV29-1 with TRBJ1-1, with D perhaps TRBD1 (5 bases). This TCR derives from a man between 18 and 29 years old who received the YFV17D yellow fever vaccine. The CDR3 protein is CSVEQGGTFF. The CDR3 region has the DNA TGCAGCGTTGAACAGGGAGGGACTTTCTTT.